The source of this T cell receptor beta chain is a study of regulatory T cells in long-lasting Graves disease. Study-wide points: Between persistent patients, a few thousand public clonotypes were shared, exceeding the 966 shared between new patients. Lower TCR diversity characterized persistent Graves' patients relative to newly diagnosed patients. Persistent disease samples used TRBV28, TRBJ1-2 and TRBJ2-5 preferentially.

As to time point: persistent/refractory GD, antithyroid drugs over 5 years with positive TRAb. Generation of the TCR library employed RNA extracted from PBMCs. Peripheral blood, roughly 8.1 milliliters of it, was drawn into EDTA tubes. In the case of this clonotype: Its antigen is not known.

Germline V CDR1 and CDR2: SGHTA, FQGNSA. V lost 2 bases and J lost 4, with 9 bases in between. The CDR3 runs to 14 residues. The authors built TCR beta libraries using iRepertoire HTBI primers and Arm-PCR of CDR3 regions. TCRdb reprocessed the multiplex PCR reads via MiXCR and lists one record per CDR3 protein. The table includes roughly 450,000 distinct CDR3 sequences, around 20% detected once. The sequence derives from a female donor with Graves disease. V and J are TRBV7-2 and TRBJ1-3; D is uncertain. This specimen was peripheral blood mononuclear cells (PBMCs), taken when the disease was refractory, from a patient treated with antithyroid drugs. The DNA of the CDR3 is TGTGCCAGCAGCTTATCGGCGGGAGGAAACACCATATATTTT. This sequence encodes CASSLSAGGNTIYF.